This T cell receptor (beta chain) was recovered during a study of T cells in Graves' hyperthyroidism and ophthalmopathy. It was uncontrolled infection, other autoimmune disease, pregnancy or lactation that excluded patients. The diagnostic basis comprised clinical symptoms, serum thyroxine and TRAb, thyroid ultrasound and orbital computed tomography. The V and J ends lost 4 bases and 9 bases, in that order; junction bases with no gene match: 7. Germline CDR1 reads SGHDN; CDR2 reads FVKESK. The CDR3 runs 15 residues. The table lists this clonotype with many counts. TCR beta CDR3 regions were amplified from RNA transcripts. Using the HTBI primer set, a first-round RT-PCR was run on the TCR CDR3. One entry per CDR3 protein results from TCRdb running MiXCR on the multiplex PCR reads. The sample comprises over 700,000 distinct CDR3 sequences, 30% to 40% of which are singletons, and less than 40% rests with the top ten.

The V gene is TRBV14, the J gene TRBJ1-6, with TRBD1 identical over 9 bases. The source of this sequence is a woman aged 40-49 years with Graves' hyperthyroidism. Specimen: blood. The CDR3 sequence is CASSREGTGISPLHF. The CDR3 coding sequence is TGTGCCAGCAGCCGGGAAGGGACAGGGATTTCACCCCTCCACTTT.